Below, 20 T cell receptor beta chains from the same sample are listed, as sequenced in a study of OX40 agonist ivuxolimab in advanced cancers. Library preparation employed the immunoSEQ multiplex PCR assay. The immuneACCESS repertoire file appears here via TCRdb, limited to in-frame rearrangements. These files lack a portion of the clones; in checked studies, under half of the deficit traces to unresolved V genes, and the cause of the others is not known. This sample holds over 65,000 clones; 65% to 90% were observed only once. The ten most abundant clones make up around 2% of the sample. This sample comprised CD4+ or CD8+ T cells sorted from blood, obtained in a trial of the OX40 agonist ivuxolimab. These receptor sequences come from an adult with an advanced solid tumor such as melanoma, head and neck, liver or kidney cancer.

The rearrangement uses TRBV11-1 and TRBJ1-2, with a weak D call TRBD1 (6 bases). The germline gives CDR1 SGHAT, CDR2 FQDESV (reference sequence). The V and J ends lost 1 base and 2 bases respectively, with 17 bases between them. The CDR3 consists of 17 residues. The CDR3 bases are TGTGCCAGCAGCTTAGGGTCCCTCGGGGGCTTGAACTATGGCTACACCTTC. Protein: CASSLGSLGGLNYGYTF.

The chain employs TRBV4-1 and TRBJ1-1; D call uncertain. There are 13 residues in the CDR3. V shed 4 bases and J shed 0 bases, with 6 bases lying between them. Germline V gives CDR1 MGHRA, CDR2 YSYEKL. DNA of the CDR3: TGCGCCAGCAGCCGACTGATGAACACTGAAGCTTTCTTT. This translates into CASSRLMNTEAFF.

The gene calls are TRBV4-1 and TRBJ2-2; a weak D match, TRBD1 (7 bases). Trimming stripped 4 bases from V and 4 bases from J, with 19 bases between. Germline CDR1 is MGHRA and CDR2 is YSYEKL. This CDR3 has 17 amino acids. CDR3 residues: CASSPGSARGATGELFF. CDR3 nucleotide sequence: TGCGCCAGCAGCCCGGGATCGGCCAGGGGGGCCACCGGGGAGCTGTTTTTT.

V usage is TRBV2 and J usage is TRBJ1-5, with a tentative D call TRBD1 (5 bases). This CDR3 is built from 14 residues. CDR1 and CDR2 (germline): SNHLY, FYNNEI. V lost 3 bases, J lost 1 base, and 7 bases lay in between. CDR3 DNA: TGTGCCAGCAGTGACAGGGTGAGCAATCAGCCCCAGCATTTT. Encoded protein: CASSDRVSNQPQHF.

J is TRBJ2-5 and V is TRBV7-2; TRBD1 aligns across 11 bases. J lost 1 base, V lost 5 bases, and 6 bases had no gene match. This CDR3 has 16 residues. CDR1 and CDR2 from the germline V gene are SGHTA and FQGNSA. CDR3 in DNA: TGTGCCAGCAGCAAAGTCGGGACAGGGGGCCAAGAGACCCAGTACTTC. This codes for CASSKVGTGGQETQYF.

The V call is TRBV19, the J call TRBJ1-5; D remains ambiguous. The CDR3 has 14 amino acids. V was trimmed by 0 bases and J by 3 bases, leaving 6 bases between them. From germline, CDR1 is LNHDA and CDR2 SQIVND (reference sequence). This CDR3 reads CASSIDHYNQPQHF. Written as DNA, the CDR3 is TGTGCCAGTAGTATAGATCATTACAATCAGCCCCAGCATTTT.

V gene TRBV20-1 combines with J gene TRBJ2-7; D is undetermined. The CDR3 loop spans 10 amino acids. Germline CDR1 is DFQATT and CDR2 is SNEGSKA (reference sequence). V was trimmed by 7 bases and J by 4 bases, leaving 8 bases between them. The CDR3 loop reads CSVVGYEQYF. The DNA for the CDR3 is TGCAGTGTAGTAGGGTACGAGCAGTACTTC.

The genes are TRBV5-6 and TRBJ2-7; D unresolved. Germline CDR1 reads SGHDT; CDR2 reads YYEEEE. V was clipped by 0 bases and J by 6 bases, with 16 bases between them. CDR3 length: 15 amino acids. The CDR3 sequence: CASSLGQLHVGEQYF. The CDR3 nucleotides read TGTGCCAGCAGCTTGGGGCAGCTTCATGTGGGCGAGCAGTACTTC.

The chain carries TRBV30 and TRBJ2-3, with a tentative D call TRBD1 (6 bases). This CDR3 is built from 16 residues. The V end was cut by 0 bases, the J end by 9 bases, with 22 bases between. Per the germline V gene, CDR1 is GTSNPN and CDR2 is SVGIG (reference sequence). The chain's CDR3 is CAWSVVRDLGRGTQYF. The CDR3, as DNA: TGTGCCTGGAGTGTAGTTCGCGACTTAGGTAGGGGGACGCAGTATTTT.

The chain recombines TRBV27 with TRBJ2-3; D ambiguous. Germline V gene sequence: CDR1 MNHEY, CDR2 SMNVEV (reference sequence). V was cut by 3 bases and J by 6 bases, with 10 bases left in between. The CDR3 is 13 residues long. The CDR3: CASSFGPGDTQYF. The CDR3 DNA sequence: TGTGCCAGCAGTTTCGGACCGGGCGATACGCAGTATTTT.

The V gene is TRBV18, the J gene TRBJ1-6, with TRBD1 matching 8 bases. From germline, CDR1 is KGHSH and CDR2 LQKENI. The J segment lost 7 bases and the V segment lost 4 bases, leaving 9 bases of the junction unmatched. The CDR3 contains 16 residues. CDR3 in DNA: TGTGCCAGCTCACGTCAGGGGGCGCGGGAGAATTCACCCCTCCACTTT. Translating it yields CASSRQGARENSPLHF.

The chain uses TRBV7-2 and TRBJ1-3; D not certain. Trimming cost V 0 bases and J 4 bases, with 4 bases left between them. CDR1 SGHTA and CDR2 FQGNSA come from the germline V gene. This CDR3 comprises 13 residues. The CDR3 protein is CASSLATGNTIYF. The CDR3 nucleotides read TGTGCCAGCAGCTTAGCGACAGGAAACACCATATATTTT.

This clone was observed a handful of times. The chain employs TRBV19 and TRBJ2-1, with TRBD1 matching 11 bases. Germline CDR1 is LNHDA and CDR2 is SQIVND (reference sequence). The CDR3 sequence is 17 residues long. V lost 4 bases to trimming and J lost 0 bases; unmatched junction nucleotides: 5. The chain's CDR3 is CASSTGTGGSSYNEQFF. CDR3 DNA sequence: TGTGCCAGTAGTACCGGGACAGGGGGGAGCTCCTACAATGAGCAGTTCTTC. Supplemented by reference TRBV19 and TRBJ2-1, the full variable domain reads DGGITQSPKYLFRKEGQNVTLSCEQNLNHDAMYWYRQDPGQGLRLIYYSQIVNDFQKGDIAEGYSVSREKKESFPLTVTSAQKNPTAFYLCASSTGTGGSSYNEQFFGPGTRLTVL.

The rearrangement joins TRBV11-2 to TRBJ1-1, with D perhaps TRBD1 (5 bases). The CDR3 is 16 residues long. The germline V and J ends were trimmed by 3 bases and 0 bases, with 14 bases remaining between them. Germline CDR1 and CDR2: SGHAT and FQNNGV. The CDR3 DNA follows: TGTGCCAGCAGCTTTGGGGGGAGGAGATTGAACACTGAAGCTTTCTTT. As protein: CASSFGGRRLNTEAFF.

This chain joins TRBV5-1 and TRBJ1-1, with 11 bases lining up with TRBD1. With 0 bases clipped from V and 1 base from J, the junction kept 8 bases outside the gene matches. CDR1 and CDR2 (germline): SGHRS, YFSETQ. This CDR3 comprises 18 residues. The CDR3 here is CASSLVPHGQGANTEAFF. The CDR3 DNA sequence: TGCGCCAGCAGCTTGGTGCCCCACGGACAGGGGGCGAACACTGAAGCTTTCTTT.

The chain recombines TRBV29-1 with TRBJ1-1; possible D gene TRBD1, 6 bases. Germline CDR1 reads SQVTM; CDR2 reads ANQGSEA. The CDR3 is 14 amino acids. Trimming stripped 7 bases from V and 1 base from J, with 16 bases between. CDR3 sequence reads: CSALNWTANTEAFF. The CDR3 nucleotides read TGCAGCGCCCTGAATTGGACAGCGAACACTGAAGCTTTCTTT.

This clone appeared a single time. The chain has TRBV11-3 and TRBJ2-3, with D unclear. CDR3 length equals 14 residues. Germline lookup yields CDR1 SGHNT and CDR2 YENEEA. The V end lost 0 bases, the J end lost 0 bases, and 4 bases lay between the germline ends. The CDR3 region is CASSLDHSTDTQYF. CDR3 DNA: TGTGCCAGCAGCTTAGATCACAGCACAGATACGCAGTATTTT. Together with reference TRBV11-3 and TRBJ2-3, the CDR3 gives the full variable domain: EAGVVQSPRYKIIEKKQPVAFWCNPISGHNTLYWYLQNLGQGPELLIRYENEEAVDDSQLPKDRFSAERLKGVDSTLKIQPAELGDSAVYLCASSLDHSTDTQYFGPGTRLTVL.

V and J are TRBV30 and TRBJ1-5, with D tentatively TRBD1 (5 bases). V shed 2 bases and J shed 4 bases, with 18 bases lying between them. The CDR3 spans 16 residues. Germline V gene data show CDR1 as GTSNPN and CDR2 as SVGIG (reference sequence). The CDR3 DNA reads TGTGCCTGGAGTCGCCAGGGACGGGGTGAAAATCAGCCCCAGCATTTT. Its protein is CAWSRQGRGENQPQHF.

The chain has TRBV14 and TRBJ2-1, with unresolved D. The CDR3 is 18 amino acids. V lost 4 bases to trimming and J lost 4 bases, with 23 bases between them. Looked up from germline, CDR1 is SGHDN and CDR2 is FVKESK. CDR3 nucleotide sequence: TGTGCCAGCAGCCGTTGGACGATATCAACCGTTCATTACAATGAGCAGTTCTTC. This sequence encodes CASSRWTISTVHYNEQFF.

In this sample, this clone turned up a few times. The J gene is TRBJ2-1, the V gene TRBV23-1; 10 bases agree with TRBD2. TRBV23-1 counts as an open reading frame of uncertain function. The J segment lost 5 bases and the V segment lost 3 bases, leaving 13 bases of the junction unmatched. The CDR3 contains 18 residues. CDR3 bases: TGCGCCAGCAGTCAGAGGCCCAGCGGGGGGGCAACAGACAATGAGCAGTTCTTC. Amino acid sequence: CASSQRPSGGATDNEQFF.